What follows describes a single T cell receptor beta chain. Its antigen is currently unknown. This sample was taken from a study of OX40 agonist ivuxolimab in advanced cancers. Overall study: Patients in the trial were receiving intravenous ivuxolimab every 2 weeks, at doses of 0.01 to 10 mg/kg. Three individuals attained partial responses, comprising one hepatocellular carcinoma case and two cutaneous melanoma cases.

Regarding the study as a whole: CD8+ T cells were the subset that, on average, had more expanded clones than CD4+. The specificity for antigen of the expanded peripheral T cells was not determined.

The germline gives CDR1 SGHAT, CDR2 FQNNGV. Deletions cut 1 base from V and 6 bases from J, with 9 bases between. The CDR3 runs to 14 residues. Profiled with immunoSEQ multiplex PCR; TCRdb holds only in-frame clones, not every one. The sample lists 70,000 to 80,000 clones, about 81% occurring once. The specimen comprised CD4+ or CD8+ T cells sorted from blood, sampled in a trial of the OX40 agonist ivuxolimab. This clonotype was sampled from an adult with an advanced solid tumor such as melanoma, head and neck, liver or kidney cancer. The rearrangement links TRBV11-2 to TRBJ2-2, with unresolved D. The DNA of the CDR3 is TGTGCCAGCAGCTTAGCATTGGTGGCCGGGGAGCTGTTTTTT. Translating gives CASSLALVAGELFF. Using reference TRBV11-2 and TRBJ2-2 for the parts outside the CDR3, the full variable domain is EAGVAQSPRYKIIEKRQSVAFWCNPISGHATLYWYQQILGQGPKLLIQFQNNGVVDDSQLPKDRFSAERLKGVDSTLKIQPAKLEDSAVYLCASSLALVAGELFFGEGSRLTVL.